This is a list of T cell receptor beta chains from one sample in a study of spatial heterogeneity in lung cancer. In TCRdb, the 5' RACE reads were re-called with MiXCR into one record per CDR3 protein. This sample has about 23,000 distinct CDR3 sequences, with around 6.6% found just once. The specimen comprised lung tumor tissue, sampled at surgery. All receptors derive from a male donor with early-stage non-small cell lung cancer. CDR3s include the opening cysteine and the closing phenylalanine or tryptophan. The order of the fields is CDR3 protein, CDR3 DNA, J gene, V gene, D gene, clone size. A D gene is named only where the DNA matches it firmly. For some rows the clone size is stated as once, few or many, or as a class when expanded; others skip it.

CASSNTFSGNTIYF | TGTGCCAGCAGTAACACTTTCTCTGGAAACACCATATATTTT | TRBJ1-3 | TRBV12-3/TRBV12-4 | . | many
CASSSNLARMGRTKNIQYF | TGTGCCAGCAGCTCAAATTTGGCCCGTATGGGGCGAACCAAAAACATTCAGTACTTC | TRBJ2-4 | TRBV11-3 | . | few
CSFQSGLAYEQYF | TGCAGTTTTCAATCGGGACTAGCCTACGAGCAGTACTTC | TRBJ2-7 | TRBV20-1 | TRBD2 | many
CASSYGESKNIQYF | TGTGCCAGCAGCTATGGGGAGTCCAAAAACATTCAGTACTTC | TRBJ2-4 | TRBV7-9 | . | many
CASRWDRGHEKLFF | TGTGCCAGCAGATGGGACAGGGGGCATGAAAAACTGTTTTTT | TRBJ1-4 | TRBV6-6 | TRBD1 | .
CASSPASLGEQFF | TGTGCCAGCAGTCCCGCCTCATTGGGCGAGCAGTTCTTC | TRBJ2-1 | TRBV6-5 | . | many
CASSTYTDTQYF | TGTGCCAGCAGTACTTACACAGATACGCAGTATTTT | TRBJ2-3 | TRBV28 | . | many
CATSRDHRFPGPQHF | TGTGCCACCAGCAGAGATCACAGGTTCCCGGGGCCCCAGCATTTT | TRBJ1-5 | TRBV15 | . | few
CATLPTGLSGELFF | TGTGCCACTCTCCCGACAGGGTTATCCGGGGAGCTGTTTTTT | TRBJ2-2 | TRBV19 | TRBD1 | many
CASSLTGISGNTIYF | TGTGCCAGCAGTTTGACAGGGATCTCTGGAAACACCATATATTTT | TRBJ1-3 | TRBV12-3/TRBV12-4 | TRBD1 | .
CASRDSRSGNTIYF | TGTGCCAGCAGGGACAGTCGATCTGGAAACACCATATATTTT | TRBJ1-3 | TRBV6-5 | . | many